The rows below give T cell receptor beta chains drawn from one sample of a study of post-analysis software for immune sequencing data. MiXCR, applied by TCRdb to the PCR reads, yields one record per CDR3 protein. The table has hundreds of thousands of distinct CDR3 sequences, more than 50% seen once. Specimen: blood. These receptors were obtained from a girl under 10 years old with multiple sclerosis. The CDR3 runs from the conserved cysteine through the conserved F or W. Fields, in order: V gene, D gene, J gene, clone size, CDR3 protein, CDR3 DNA. D genes are given only for firm matches. Clone size is not always given. Where it is, it says once, few, many or a class for expanded clones.

>TRBV5-1|-|TRBJ2-3|-
CASSPGGDPTDTQYF
TGCGCCAGCAGCCCGGGCGGGGACCCCACAGATACGCAGTATTTT
>TRBV20-1|TRBD1|TRBJ2-7|-
CSAEEGRTGDYEQYF
TGCAGTGCTGAAGAGGGCAGGACAGGGGACTACGAGCAGTACTTC
>TRBV20-1|-|TRBJ1-5|-
CSARAAVSNQPQHF
TGCAGTGCTAGAGCGGCAGTTAGCAATCAGCCCCAGCATTTT
>TRBV29-1|-|TRBJ2-5|few
CSVRTTGNQETQYF
TGCAGCGTTCGTACTACAGGGAACCAAGAGACCCAGTACTTC
>TRBV13|-|TRBJ2-7|once
CASSLEQGRGEQYF
TGTGCCAGCAGCTTAGAACAGGGAAGGGGCGAGCAGTACTTC
>TRBV27|-|TRBJ2-7|-
CASSLISQGVRQEQYF
TGTGCCAGCAGTTTAATATCCCAGGGCGTGCGTCAGGAGCAGTACTTC
>TRBV11-2|-|TRBJ2-4|-
CASSLSGGLWANIQYF
TGTGCCAGCAGCTTGAGTGGGGGGCTGTGGGCAAACATTCAGTACTTC
>TRBV7-9|-|TRBJ2-6|-
CASSSQGFSGANVLTF
TGTGCCAGCAGCTCTCAGGGGTTTTCTGGGGCCAACGTCCTGACTTTC
>TRBV10-3|TRBD1|TRBJ1-6|-
CAISEGQGVNSPLHF
TGTGCCATCAGTGAGGGGCAGGGGGTGAATTCACCCCTCCACTTT
>TRBV2|-|TRBJ1-4|-
CASSDYRDEKLFF
TGTGCCAGCAGTGATTACAGGGACGAAAAACTGTTTTTT
>TRBV5-6|-|TRBJ1-5|-
CASSLSLNQPQHF
TGTGCCAGCAGCTTATCGCTTAATCAGCCCCAGCATTTT
>TRBV20-1|-|TRBJ2-3|-
CSASSGGETDTQYF
TGCAGTGCTAGTTCAGGGGGGGAAACAGATACGCAGTATTTT
>TRBV29-1|TRBD1|TRBJ1-2|-
CSVGAQGADVNYGYTF
TGCAGCGTTGGAGCACAGGGGGCGGACGTTAACTATGGCTACACCTTC
>TRBV6-2/TRBV6-3|TRBD2|TRBJ2-3|-
CASSYSIAGGDTQYF
TGTGCCAGCAGTTACTCTATAGCGGGAGGAGATACGCAGTATTTT
>TRBV20-1|TRBD2|TRBJ2-7|-
CSALLAGGSYEQYF
TGCAGTGCCCTACTAGCGGGAGGGTCCTACGAGCAGTACTTC
>TRBV29-1|-|TRBJ1-2|-
CSVNTGSYTF
TGCAGCGTAAATACAGGGAGCTACACCTTC
>TRBV6-1|TRBD1|TRBJ1-2|-
CASRFPGTGLNYGYTF
TGTGCCAGCAGATTCCCCGGGACAGGACTTAACTATGGCTACACCTTC
>TRBV5-6|TRBD2|TRBJ2-7|-
CASSDAGTSYEQYF
TGTGCCAGCAGCGATGCCGGGACTAGCTACGAGCAGTACTTC
>TRBV4-1|-|TRBJ2-5|few
CASSQETVGQETQYF
TGCGCCAGCAGCCAAGAGACAGTTGGGCAAGAGACCCAGTACTTC
>TRBV2|-|TRBJ2-1|few
CASRDGGPGEQFF
TGTGCCAGCAGGGACGGCGGCCCAGGGGAGCAGTTCTTC
>TRBV15|-|TRBJ1-1|once
CATSIPLPGAEAFF
TGTGCCACCAGCATTCCTCTGCCGGGGGCTGAAGCTTTCTTT
>TRBV11-2|-|TRBJ2-7|-
CASSLTQGRREQYF
TGTGCCAGCAGCTTAACCCAGGGGAGGCGCGAGCAGTACTTC
>TRBV2|-|TRBJ2-6|-
CASSEAGGSGANVLTF
TGTGCCAGCAGTGAAGCAGGGGGCTCTGGGGCCAACGTCCTGACTTTC
>TRBV5-1|-|TRBJ2-6|few
CASRPHLASGANVLTF
TGCGCCAGCAGGCCGCATCTAGCCTCTGGGGCCAACGTCCTGACTTTC
>TRBV20-1|TRBD2|TRBJ2-1|-
CSARTLAGVEQFF
TGCAGTGCTAGAACCCTAGCGGGAGTGGAGCAGTTCTTC
>TRBV11-2|-|TRBJ2-2|-
CANRLTGTAGELFF
TGTGCCAACAGGCTTACAGGAACAGCCGGGGAGCTGTTTTTT
>TRBV7-9|TRBD1|TRBJ2-7|few
CASSIRDRDYEQYF
TGTGCCAGCAGCATTCGGGACAGAGACTACGAGCAGTACTTC
>TRBV12-3/TRBV12-4|-|TRBJ1-6|-
CASSQGISPLHF
TGTGCCAGCAGTCAGGGTATTTCACCCCTCCACTTT
>TRBV7-9|-|TRBJ2-1|-
CASRQSHEQFF
TGTGCCAGCAGACAGAGCCATGAGCAGTTCTTC
>TRBV7-8|-|TRBJ2-1|-
CASSLRGYAYNEQFF
TGTGCCAGCAGCTTACGGGGTTACGCCTACAATGAGCAGTTCTTC
>TRBV7-9|TRBD2|TRBJ2-7|-
CASSTGTSGSLYEQYF
TGTGCCAGCAGCACCGGGACTAGCGGGAGTCTCTACGAGCAGTACTTC
>TRBV27|-|TRBJ2-7|-
CASSLNGGYSYEQYF
TGTGCCAGCAGTTTAAATGGGGGTTACTCCTACGAGCAGTACTTC
>TRBV12-3/TRBV12-4|TRBD1|TRBJ1-5|few
CASRDGQGNQPQHF
TGTGCCAGCAGGGACGGACAGGGCAATCAGCCCCAGCATTTT
>TRBV7-9|-|TRBJ2-1|-
CASSLAGRATFNEQFF
TGTGCCAGCAGCTTAGCGGGTAGGGCCACATTCAATGAGCAGTTCTTC
>TRBV27|-|TRBJ2-3|-
CASSSQRAGGLDTQYF
TGTGCCAGCAGTTCTCAGCGTGCTGGTGGGTTGGATACGCAGTATTTT
>TRBV2|-|TRBJ2-3|-
CASSVLALDTQYF
TGTGCCAGCAGTGTACTGGCCCTCGATACGCAGTATTTT
>TRBV21-1|-|TRBJ2-1|-
CASRPTGSNNEQFF
TGTGCCAGCAGACCCACCGGTAGCAACAATGAGCAGTTCTTC
>TRBV20-1|-|TRBJ2-5|few
CSADSRVDRFQETQYF
TGCAGTGCCGACTCCCGGGTGGACAGATTTCAAGAGACCCAGTACTTC
>TRBV20-1|TRBD1|TRBJ1-1|-
CSARLTGMGTEAFF
TGCAGTGCTAGGTTGACAGGGATGGGCACTGAAGCTTTCTTT
>TRBV3-1|-|TRBJ2-1|-
CASSLTGTRTYNEQFF
TGTGCCAGCAGCCTAACCGGGACTCGGACCTACAATGAGCAGTTCTTC
>TRBV7-9|-|TRBJ1-1|-
CASSFPGRLNTEAFF
TGTGCCAGCAGCTTCCCGGGACGTCTGAACACTGAAGCTTTCTTT
>TRBV6-2/TRBV6-3|TRBD1|TRBJ2-5|-
CASSYFGTGTETQYF
TGTGCCAGCAGTTACTTCGGGACAGGGACAGAGACCCAGTACTTC
>TRBV10-3|-|TRBJ1-2|-
CAISEVRTNYGYTF
TGTGCCATCAGTGAGGTTCGGACAAACTATGGCTACACCTTC
>TRBV12-3/TRBV12-4|TRBD2|TRBJ2-3|-
CASSLTPSGRPDTQYF
TGTGCCAGCAGCCTCACCCCTAGCGGGAGGCCAGATACGCAGTATTTT
>TRBV5-6|-|TRBJ1-1|-
CASSQLGDTEAFF
TGTGCCAGCAGCCAGCTAGGGGACACTGAAGCTTTCTTT
>TRBV7-9|TRBD2|TRBJ2-7|-
CASSSGTRKRYEQYF
TGTGCCAGCAGCTCCGGGACTAGGAAGCGGTACGAGCAGTACTTC
>TRBV29-1|-|TRBJ2-5|once
CSASPINRETQYF
TGCAGCGCTTCACCAATTAATAGAGAGACCCAGTACTTC
>TRBV29-1|-|TRBJ1-2|-
CSVEDSQLNYGYTF
TGCAGCGTTGAAGATTCACAGTTAAACTATGGCTACACCTTC
>TRBV5-6|TRBD2|TRBJ2-1|-
CASSWASGNYNEQFF
TGTGCCAGCAGCTGGGCTAGCGGGAACTACAATGAGCAGTTCTTC
>TRBV10-2|TRBD1|TRBJ2-7|few
CASRPGQGYYEQYF
TGCGCCAGCAGACCGGGACAGGGTTATTACGAGCAGTACTTC
>TRBV29-1|-|TRBJ2-1|-
CSLSDSIYNEQFF
TGCAGCTTATCGGACTCGATATACAATGAGCAGTTCTTC
>TRBV5-1|-|TRBJ2-7|-
CASSPESDFYEQYF
TGCGCCAGCAGCCCCGAGAGCGACTTCTACGAGCAGTACTTC
>TRBV20-1|TRBD1|TRBJ2-1|-
CSATVQGPYNEQFF
TGCAGTGCTACAGTACAGGGGCCCTACAATGAGCAGTTCTTC
>TRBV5-5|TRBD1|TRBJ2-3|few
CASTAGQGAFTDTQYF
TGTGCCAGCACCGCGGGACAGGGGGCTTTCACAGATACGCAGTATTTT